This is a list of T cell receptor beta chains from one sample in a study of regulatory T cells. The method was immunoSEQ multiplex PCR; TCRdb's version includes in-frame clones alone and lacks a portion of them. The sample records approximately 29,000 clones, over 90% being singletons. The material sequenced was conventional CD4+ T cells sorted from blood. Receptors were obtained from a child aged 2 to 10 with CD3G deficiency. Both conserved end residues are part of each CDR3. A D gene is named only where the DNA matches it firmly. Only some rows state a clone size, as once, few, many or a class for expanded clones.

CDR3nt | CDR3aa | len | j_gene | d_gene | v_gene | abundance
TGTGCCAGCAGTGAATACGGCAGGGTTAATTCACCCCTCCACTTT | CASSEYGRVNSPLHF | 15 | TRBJ1-6 | . | TRBV6-1 | .
TGTGCCAGCAGTTTTAGCGGGAGTACTTACGAGCAGTACTTC | CASSFSGSTYEQYF | 14 | TRBJ2-7 | TRBD2 | TRBV28 | .
TGTGCCAGCAGCCGGGACACTATGAACACTGAAGCTTTCTTT | CASSRDTMNTEAFF | 14 | TRBJ1-1 | . | TRBV28 | once
TGTGCCAGTAGTCTGACAGGGAGCTCCTACAATGAGCAGTTCTTC | CASSLTGSSYNEQFF | 15 | TRBJ2-1 | TRBD1 | TRBV19 | .
TGTGCCATCAGTCCCGGCCGGAGCACAGATACGCAGTATTTT | CAISPGRSTDTQYF | 14 | TRBJ2-3 | . | TRBV10-3 | .
TGTGCCAGCAGTACTTTGGGGGCCGGGTATGGCTACACCTTC | CASSTLGAGYGYTF | 14 | TRBJ1-2 | . | TRBV28 | .
TGTGCCAGCAGTGCCCTTGGACAGGGGCCGCGGAACACTGAAGCTTTCTTT | CASSALGQGPRNTEAFF | 17 | TRBJ1-1 | TRBD1 | TRBV28 | .
TGTGCCATCAGTGGATTAAAAACCGGGGAAATGGGTGAAGCTTTCTTT | CAISGLKTGEMGEAFF | 16 | TRBJ1-1 | . | TRBV10-3 | .
TGCGCCAGCCAACTCAACACTGGGGCCAACGTCCTGACTTTC | CASQLNTGANVLTF | 14 | TRBJ2-6 | . | TRBV5-1 | .
TGTGCCAGCAGTGAACTCAGAGCAACTAATGAAAAACTGTTTTTT | CASSELRATNEKLFF | 15 | TRBJ1-4 | . | TRBV6-1 | .
TGCGCCAGCAGCTCGACAGGGAACACTGAAGCTTTCTTT | CASSSTGNTEAFF | 13 | TRBJ1-1 | . | TRBV5-1 | .
TGCGCCAGCAGCTTGACGGGAGTAACCTACGAGCAGTACTTC | CASSLTGVTYEQYF | 14 | TRBJ2-7 | . | TRBV5-1 | .
TGTGCCAGCAGCAACGGACAGGGAACAACTAATGAAAAACTGTTTTTT | CASSNGQGTTNEKLFF | 16 | TRBJ1-4 | TRBD1 | TRBV7-9 | .
TGCGCCAGCAGGTCGGCATCTTGGAACACTGAAGCTTTCTTT | CASRSASWNTEAFF | 14 | TRBJ1-1 | . | TRBV5-1 | once
TGTGCCAGCAGACATAGCGGGAACACCGGGGAGCTGTTTTTT | CASRHSGNTGELFF | 14 | TRBJ2-2 | . | TRBV28 | .
TGCGCCAGCAGCTTGGAGGGGGCAGGTGGCTACACCTTC | CASSLEGAGGYTF | 13 | TRBJ1-2 | TRBD1 | TRBV5-1 | .
TGTGCCAGCAGCCTTACTCTAGCGGGAGGGGGGGAGACCCAGTACTTC | CASSLTLAGGGETQYF | 16 | TRBJ2-5 | TRBD2 | TRBV11-2 | .